This T cell receptor beta chain was sequenced during a study of PD-1 blockade in classical Hodgkin lymphoma. The V end lost 5 bases, the J end lost 4 bases, and 14 bases lay between the germline ends. Germline values: CDR1 SGHDN, CDR2 FVKESK. The CDR3 runs to 14 residues. Time point defined: cycle 4 day 1 (C4D1), after around six weeks of nivolumab. Every patient experienced relapse after autologous stem cell transplantation, and brentuximab vedotin exposure varied. Using immunoSEQ multiplex PCR, the repertoire was profiled, and TCRdb retains in-frame clones only, with some absent. Of some 22,000 clones in the sample, around 79% are singletons; the top ten hold approximately 21%.

V is TRBV14 and J is TRBJ1-2, with TRBD1 as a possible D gene (6 bases). The sequencing used peripheral blood mononuclear cells (PBMCs), collected before the fourth cycle of nivolumab. This receptor was identified in a human donor with classical Hodgkin lymphoma. The CDR3, as DNA: TGTGCCAGCAGCGCGATTGGACAGAGCTATGGCTACACCTTC. Protein sequence: CASSAIGQSYGYTF.